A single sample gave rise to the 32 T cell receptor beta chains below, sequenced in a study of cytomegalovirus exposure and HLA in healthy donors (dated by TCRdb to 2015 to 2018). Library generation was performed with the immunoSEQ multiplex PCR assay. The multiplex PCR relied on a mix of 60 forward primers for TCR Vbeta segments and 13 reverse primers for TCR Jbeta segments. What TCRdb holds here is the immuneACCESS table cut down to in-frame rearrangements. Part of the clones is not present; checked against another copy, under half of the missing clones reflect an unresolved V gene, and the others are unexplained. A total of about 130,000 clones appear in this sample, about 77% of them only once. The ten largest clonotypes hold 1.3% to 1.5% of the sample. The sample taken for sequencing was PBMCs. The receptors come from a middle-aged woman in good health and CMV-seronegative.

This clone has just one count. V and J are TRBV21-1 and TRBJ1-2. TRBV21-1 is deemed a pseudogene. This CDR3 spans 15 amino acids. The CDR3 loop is CASSLGGGANYGYTF. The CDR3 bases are TGTGCCAGCAGCCTGGGCGGCGGGGCTAACTATGGCTACACCTTC.

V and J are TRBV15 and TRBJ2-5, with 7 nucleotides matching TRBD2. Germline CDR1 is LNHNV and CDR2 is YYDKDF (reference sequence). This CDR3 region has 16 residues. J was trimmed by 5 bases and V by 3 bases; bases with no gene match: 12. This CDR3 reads CATSRAELASRETQYF. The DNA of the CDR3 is TGTGCCACCAGCAGGGCTGAACTAGCGTCAAGGGAGACCCAGTACTTC.

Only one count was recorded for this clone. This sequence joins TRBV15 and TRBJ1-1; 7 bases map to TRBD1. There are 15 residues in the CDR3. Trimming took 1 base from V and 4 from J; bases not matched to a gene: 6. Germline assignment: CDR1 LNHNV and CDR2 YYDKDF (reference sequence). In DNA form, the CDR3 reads TGTGCCACCAGCAGAGGGGGGCAGGGGGGCACTGAAGCTTTCTTT. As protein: CATSRGGQGGTEAFF. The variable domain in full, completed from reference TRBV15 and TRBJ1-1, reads DAMVIQNPRYQVTQFGKPVTLSCSQTLNHNVMYWYQQKSSQAPKLLFHYYDKDFNNEADTPDNFQSRRPNTSFCFLDIRSPGLGDTAMYLCATSRGGQGGTEAFFGQGTRLTVV.

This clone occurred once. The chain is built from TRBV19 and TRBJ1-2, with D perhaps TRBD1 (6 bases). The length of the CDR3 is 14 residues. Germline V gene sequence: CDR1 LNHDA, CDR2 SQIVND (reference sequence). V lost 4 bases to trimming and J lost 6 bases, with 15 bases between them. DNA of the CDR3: TGTGCCAGTAGTAGCCGAAGGGGGATTAATGGCTACACCTTC. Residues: CASSSRRGINGYTF.

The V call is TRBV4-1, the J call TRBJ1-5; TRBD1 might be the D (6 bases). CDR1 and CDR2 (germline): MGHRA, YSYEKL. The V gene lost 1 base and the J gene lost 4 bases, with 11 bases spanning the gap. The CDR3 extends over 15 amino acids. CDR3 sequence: CASSQADSVNQPQHF. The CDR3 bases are TGCGCCAGCAGCCAAGCGGACAGCGTGAATCAGCCCCAGCATTTT.

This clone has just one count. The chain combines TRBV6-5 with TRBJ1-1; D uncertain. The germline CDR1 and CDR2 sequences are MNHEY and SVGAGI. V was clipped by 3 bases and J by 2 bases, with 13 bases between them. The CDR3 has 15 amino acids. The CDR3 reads CASSYGLSSNTEAFF. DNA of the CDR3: TGTGCCAGCAGTTATGGGCTCTCGAGCAACACTGAAGCTTTCTTT.

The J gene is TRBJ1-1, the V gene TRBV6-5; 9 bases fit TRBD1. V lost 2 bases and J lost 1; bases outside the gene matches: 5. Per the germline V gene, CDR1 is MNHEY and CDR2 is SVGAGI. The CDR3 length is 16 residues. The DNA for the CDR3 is TGTGCCAGCAGTTACCGCGGGACAGGGCCGAACACTGAAGCTTTCTTT. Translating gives CASSYRGTGPNTEAFF.

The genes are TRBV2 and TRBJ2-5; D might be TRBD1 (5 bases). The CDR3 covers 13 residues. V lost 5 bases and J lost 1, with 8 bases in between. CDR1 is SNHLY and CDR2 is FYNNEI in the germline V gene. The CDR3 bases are TGTGCCAGCAGTCGACAGTTCCAAGAGACCCAGTACTTC. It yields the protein CASSRQFQETQYF.

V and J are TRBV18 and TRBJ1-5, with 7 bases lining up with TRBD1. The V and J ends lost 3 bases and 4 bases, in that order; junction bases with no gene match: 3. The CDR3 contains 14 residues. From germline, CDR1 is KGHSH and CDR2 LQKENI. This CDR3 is CASSPAGGNQPQHF. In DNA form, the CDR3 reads TGTGCCAGCTCACCGGCAGGGGGGAATCAGCCCCAGCATTTT.

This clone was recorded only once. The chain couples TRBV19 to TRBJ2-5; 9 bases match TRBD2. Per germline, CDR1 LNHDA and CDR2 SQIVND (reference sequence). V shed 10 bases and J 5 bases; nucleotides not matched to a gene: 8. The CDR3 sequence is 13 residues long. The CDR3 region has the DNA TGTGCCACCGTGGGACTAGCTGGGGAGACCCAGTACTTC. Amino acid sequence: CATVGLAGETQYF.

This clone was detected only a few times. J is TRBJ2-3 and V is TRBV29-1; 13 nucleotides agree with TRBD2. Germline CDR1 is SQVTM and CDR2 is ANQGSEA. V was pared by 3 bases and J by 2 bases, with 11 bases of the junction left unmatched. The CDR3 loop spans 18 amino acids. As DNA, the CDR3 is TGCAGCGTTGAGAAGGGACGTGGACTAGCGGGGGCCACAGATACGCAGTATTTT. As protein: CSVEKGRGLAGATDTQYF.

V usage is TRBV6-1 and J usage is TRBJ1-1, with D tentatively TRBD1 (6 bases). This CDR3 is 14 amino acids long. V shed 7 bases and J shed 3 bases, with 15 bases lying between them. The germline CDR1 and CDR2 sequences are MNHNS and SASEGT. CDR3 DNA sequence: TGTGCCAGCATCACAGGGAGAAGGGACACTGAAGCTTTCTTT. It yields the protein CASITGRRDTEAFF.

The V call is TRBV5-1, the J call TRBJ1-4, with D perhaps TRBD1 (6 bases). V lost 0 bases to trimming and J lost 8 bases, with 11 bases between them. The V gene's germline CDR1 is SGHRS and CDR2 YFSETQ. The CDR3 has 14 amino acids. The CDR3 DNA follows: TGCGCCAGCAGCTTGGTAGCAGGGGTCGAAAAACTGTTTTTT. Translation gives CASSLVAGVEKLFF.

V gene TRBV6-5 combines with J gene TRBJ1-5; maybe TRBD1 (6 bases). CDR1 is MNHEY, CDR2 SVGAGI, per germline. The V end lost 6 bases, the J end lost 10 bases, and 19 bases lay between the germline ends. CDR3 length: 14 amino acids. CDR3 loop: CASSLEGGRSPQHF. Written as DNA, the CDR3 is TGTGCCAGCAGCCTTGAGGGGGGGAGGAGTCCCCAGCATTTT.

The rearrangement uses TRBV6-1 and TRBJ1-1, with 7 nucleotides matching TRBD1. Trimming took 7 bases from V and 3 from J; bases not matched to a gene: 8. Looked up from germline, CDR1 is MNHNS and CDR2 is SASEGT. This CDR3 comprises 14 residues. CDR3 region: CASTLIGQDTEAFF. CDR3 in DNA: TGTGCCAGCACCCTAATAGGACAGGACACTGAAGCTTTCTTT.

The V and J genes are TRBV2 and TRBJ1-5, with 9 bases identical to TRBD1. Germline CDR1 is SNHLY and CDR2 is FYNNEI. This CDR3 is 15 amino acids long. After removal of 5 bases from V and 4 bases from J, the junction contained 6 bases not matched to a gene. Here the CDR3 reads CASSTGQGWNQPQHF. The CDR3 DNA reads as TGTGCCAGCAGTACAGGACAGGGGTGGAATCAGCCCCAGCATTTT. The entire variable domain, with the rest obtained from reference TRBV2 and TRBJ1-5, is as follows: EPEVTQTPSHQVTQMGQEVILRCVPISNHLYFYWYRQILGQKVEFLVSFYNNEISEKSEIFDDQFSVERPDGSNFTLKIRSTKLEDSAMYFCASSTGQGWNQPQHFGDGTRLSIL.

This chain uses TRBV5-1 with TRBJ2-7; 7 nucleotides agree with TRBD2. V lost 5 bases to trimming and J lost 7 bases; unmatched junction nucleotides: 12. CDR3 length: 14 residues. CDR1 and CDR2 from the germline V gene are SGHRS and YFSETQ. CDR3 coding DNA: TGCGCCAGCAGGACCAGCGGGGCTCCGGGGGAGCAGTACTTC. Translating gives CASRTSGAPGEQYF.

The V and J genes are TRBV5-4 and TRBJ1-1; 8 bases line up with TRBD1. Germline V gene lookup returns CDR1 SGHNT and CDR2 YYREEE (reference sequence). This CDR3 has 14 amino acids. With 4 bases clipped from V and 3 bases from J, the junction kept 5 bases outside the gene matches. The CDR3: CASSRDRRDTEAFF. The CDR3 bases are TGTGCCAGCAGCCGGGACAGGAGGGACACTGAAGCTTTCTTT. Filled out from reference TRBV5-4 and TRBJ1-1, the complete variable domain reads ETGVTQSPTHLIKTRGQQVTLRCSSQSGHNTVSWYQQALGQGPQFIFQYYREEENGRGNFPPRFSGLQFPNYSSELNVNALELDDSALYLCASSRDRRDTEAFFGQGTRLTVV.

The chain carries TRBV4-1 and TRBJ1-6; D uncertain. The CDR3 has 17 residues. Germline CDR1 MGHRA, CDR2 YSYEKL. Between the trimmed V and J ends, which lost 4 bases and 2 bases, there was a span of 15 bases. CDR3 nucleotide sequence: TGCGCCAGCAGCCTCGAGACGGGGAGCACCTATAATTCACCCCTCCACTTT. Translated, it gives CASSLETGSTYNSPLHF.

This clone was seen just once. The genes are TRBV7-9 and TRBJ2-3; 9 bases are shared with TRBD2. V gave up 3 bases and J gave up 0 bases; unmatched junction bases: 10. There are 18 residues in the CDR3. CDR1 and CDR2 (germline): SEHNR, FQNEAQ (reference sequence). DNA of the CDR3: TGTGCCAGCAGCTTTCGAACCCGAGCGGGGGGCAGCACAGATACGCAGTATTTT. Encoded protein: CASSFRTRAGGSTDTQYF.

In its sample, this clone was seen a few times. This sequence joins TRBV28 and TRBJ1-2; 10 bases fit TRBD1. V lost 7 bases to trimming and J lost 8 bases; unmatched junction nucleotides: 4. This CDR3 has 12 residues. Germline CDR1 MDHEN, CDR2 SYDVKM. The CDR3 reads CASKTGGVGYTF. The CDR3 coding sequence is TGTGCCAGCAAGACAGGGGGCGTAGGCTACACCTTC.

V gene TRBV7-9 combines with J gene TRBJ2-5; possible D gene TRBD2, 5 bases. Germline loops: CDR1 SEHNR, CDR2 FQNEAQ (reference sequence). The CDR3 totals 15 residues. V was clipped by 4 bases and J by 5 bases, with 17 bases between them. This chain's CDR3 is CASSYQETIAETQYF. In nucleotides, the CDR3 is TGTGCCAGCAGCTACCAGGAGACTATCGCGGAGACCCAGTACTTC.

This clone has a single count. In DNA, the CDR3 is TGTGCCAGCTCAATCTGGACAGCCCCGCAAGTAGGAGGTAATTCACCCCTCCACTTT. Its protein is CASSIWTAPQVGGNSPLHF. The chain couples TRBV9 to TRBJ1-6, with D maybe TRBD1 (6 bases). This CDR3 is built from 19 residues. The V gene lost 7 bases and the J gene lost 6 bases, with 29 bases spanning the gap. CDR1 and CDR2 (germline): SGDLS, YYNGEE.

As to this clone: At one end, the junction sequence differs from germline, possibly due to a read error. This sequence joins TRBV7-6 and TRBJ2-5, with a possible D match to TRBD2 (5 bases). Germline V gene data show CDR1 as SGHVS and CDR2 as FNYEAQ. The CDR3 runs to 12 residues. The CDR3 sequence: CASSLARETQYF. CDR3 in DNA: TGTGCCAGCAGCCTAGCCCGAGAGACCCAGTACTTC.

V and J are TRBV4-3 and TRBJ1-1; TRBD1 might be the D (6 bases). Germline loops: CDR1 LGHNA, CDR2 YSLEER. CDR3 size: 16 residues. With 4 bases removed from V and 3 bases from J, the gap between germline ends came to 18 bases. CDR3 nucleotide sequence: TGCGCCAGCAGCCGATCCCGCAGGGGAGGGGACACTGAAGCTTTCTTT. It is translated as CASSRSRRGGDTEAFF.

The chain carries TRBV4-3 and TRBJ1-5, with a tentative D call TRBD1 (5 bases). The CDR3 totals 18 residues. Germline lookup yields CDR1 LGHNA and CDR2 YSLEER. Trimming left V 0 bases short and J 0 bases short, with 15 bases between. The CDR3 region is CASSQEFGRAYSNQPQHF. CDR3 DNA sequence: TGCGCCAGCAGCCAAGAGTTTGGCAGGGCATATAGCAATCAGCCCCAGCATTTT.

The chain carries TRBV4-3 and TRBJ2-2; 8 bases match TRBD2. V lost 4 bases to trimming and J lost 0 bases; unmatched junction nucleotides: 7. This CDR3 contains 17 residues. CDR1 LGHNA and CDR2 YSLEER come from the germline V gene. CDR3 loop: CASSPQPGGTNTGELFF. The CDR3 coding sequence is TGCGCCAGCAGCCCCCAACCGGGGGGGACGAACACCGGGGAGCTGTTTTTT.

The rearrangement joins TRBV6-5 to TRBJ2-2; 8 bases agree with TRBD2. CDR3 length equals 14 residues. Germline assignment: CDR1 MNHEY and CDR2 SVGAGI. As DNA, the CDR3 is TGTGCTTCGGGAGGGGGAAGGTTAACCGGGGAGCTGTTTTTT. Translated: CASGGGRLTGELFF.

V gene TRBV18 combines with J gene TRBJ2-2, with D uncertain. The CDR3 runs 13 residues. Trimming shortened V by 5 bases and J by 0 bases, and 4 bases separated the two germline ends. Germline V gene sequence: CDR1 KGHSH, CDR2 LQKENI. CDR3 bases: TGTGCCAGCTCAGGGCCGAACACCGGGGAGCTGTTTTTT. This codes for CASSGPNTGELFF.

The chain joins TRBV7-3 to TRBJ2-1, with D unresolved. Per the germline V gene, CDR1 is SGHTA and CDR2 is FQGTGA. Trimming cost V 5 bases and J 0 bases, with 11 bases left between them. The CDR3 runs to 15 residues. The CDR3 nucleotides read TGTGCCAGCAGCCCCCAGGCCACCTCCTACAATGAGCAGTTCTTC. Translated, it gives CASSPQATSYNEQFF.

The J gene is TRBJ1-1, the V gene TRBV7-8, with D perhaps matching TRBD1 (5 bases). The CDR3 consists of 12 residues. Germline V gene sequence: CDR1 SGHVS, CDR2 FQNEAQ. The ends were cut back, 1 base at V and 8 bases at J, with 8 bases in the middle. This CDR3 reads CASSLEGLEAFF. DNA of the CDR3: TGTGCCAGCAGCTTAGAGGGGCTGGAAGCTTTCTTT. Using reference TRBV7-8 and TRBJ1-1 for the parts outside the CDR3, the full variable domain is GAGVSQSPRYKVAKRGQDVALRCDPISGHVSLFWYQQALGQGPEFLTYFQNEAQLDKSGLPSDRFFAERPEGSVSTLKIQRTQQEDSAVYLCASSLEGLEAFFGQGTRLTVV.

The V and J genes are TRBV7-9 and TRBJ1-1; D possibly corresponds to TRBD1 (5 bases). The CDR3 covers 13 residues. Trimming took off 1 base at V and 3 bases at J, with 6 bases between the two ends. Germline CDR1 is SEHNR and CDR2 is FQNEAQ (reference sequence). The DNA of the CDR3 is TGTGCCAGCAGCTTAGTACAGGACACTGAAGCTTTCTTT. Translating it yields CASSLVQDTEAFF.